This entry lists 2 T cell receptor beta chains sequenced from one sample in a study of naive and memory T cell subsets. An equimolar mix of two oligonucleotides served as the beta constant-region primer for TRBC1 and TRBC2. Four rounds of PCR amplified the ligated cDNA using nested alpha and beta constant-region primers plus SP2. TCRdb analysed the UMI-ligation and nested PCR reads with MiXCR anew, one entry per CDR3 protein. The sample carries around 140,000 distinct CDR3 sequences, over 20% recorded once. Their target antigens are unknown. Study observations and caveats: A few larger clonotypes appeared in naive repertoires, especially CD8, possibly memory cells re-expressing CD45RA.

Sequencing was done on a sample of naive CD4+ T cells from blood. These TCRs come from a human donor in good health.

This clonotype was observed a handful of times. The rearrangement uses TRBV4-2 and TRBJ2-1; weak D call: TRBD2 (5 bases). The germline V and J ends were trimmed by 1 base and 7 bases, with 8 bases remaining between them. Germline CDR1 and CDR2: LGHNA and YNFKEQ. The CDR3 is 13 amino acids. This CDR3 is CASSQGRENEQFF. As DNA, the CDR3 is TGTGCCAGCAGCCAAGGAAGGGAGAATGAGCAGTTCTTC.

The chain employs TRBV6-5 and TRBJ2-5; a possible D gene is TRBD1 (6 bases). V was trimmed by 6 bases and J by 5 bases, leaving 16 bases between them. CDR1 is MNHEY, CDR2 SVGAGI, per germline. This CDR3 spans 14 amino acids. The CDR3 DNA follows: TGTGCCAGCAGCCTACAGGGTTTAGGGGAGACCCAGTACTTC. Protein sequence: CASSLQGLGETQYF.